The rows below give T cell receptor beta chains drawn from one sample of a study of identical twins. MiXCR was run by TCRdb on the 5' RACE reads, yielding one entry per CDR3 protein. Of 200,000 to 250,000 distinct CDR3 sequences listed, 6% to 7% are singletons. This sample also belongs to another study, concerning T cells expressing NK-cell markers.

The material sequenced was CD8+ T cells sorted from blood. The receptors derive from a woman aged 18-29 years in good health. Both conserved end residues are part of each CDR3. The D gene is left open where the match is weak. Size tells how often a clone was seen (once, few, many) or the class of an expanded clone, and some rows leave it out.

>TRBJ2-1|TRBV7-8|NA|NA
CASSLVRGNEQFF
TGTGCCAGCAGCTTAGTAAGAGGCAATGAGCAGTTCTTC
>TRBJ2-4|TRBV11-3|TRBD2|NA
CASSLGGLALNIQYF
TGTGCCAGCAGCTTAGGGGGACTAGCCCTCAACATTCAGTACTTC
>TRBJ2-1|TRBV6-2/TRBV6-3|NA|many
CASSYGSAYNEQFF
TGTGCCAGCAGTTACGGGAGCGCCTACAATGAGCAGTTCTTC
>TRBJ1-3|TRBV12-3/TRBV12-4|TRBD1|many
CASSRTGEYSGNTIYF
TGTGCCAGCAGTCGGACAGGCGAATACTCTGGAAACACCATATATTTT
>TRBJ1-1|TRBV5-1|NA|NA
CASSPHPGRVLNTEAFF
TGCGCCAGCAGCCCGCACCCGGGACGGGTATTGAACACTGAAGCTTTCTTT
>TRBJ2-5|TRBV4-3|NA|few
CASSQEGPLGRGIQETQYF
TGCGCCAGCAGCCAAGAAGGGCCCTTGGGCAGGGGAATTCAAGAGACCCAGTACTTC
>TRBJ1-1|TRBV4-1|TRBD1|NA
CASSARDRNTEAFF
TGCGCCAGCAGCGCTCGGGACAGGAACACTGAAGCTTTCTTT
>TRBJ2-1|TRBV2|NA|few
CASSAGTTYNEQFF
TGTGCCAGCAGTGCGGGAACGACCTACAATGAGCAGTTCTTC
>TRBJ1-2|TRBV12-3/TRBV12-4|NA|few
CASSFEPTPYGYTF
TGTGCCAGCAGTTTTGAGCCTACCCCTTATGGCTACACCTTC
>TRBJ2-2|TRBV12-3/TRBV12-4|TRBD2|few
CASSLLAGGYTGELFF
TGTGCCAGCAGTTTATTAGCGGGGGGGTACACCGGGGAGCTGTTTTTT
>TRBJ2-7|TRBV12-3/TRBV12-4|TRBD1|NA
CASSRNRGYEQYF
TGTGCCAGCAGTCGGAACAGGGGCTACGAGCAGTACTTC
>TRBJ2-7|TRBV12-3/TRBV12-4|NA|many
CASSFSDYYEQYF
TGTGCCAGCAGTTTCTCAGATTACTACGAGCAGTACTTC
>TRBJ1-1|TRBV12-3/TRBV12-4|TRBD1|few
CASRYRGTEAFF
TGTGCCAGCAGGTACAGGGGCACTGAAGCTTTCTTT
>TRBJ1-1|TRBV13|NA|many
CASSLQGTNTEAFF
TGTGCCAGCAGCCTACAGGGAACAAACACTGAAGCTTTCTTT
>TRBJ2-5|TRBV14|NA|NA
CASSQFRGDGETQYF
TGTGCCAGCAGCCAATTCCGCGGGGATGGGGAGACCCAGTACTTC
>TRBJ2-3|TRBV29-1|NA|NA
CSVRAEAQYF
TGCAGCGTTCGTGCGGAAGCGCAGTATTTT
>TRBJ2-1|TRBV5-5|NA|many
CASSLGGQGTYNEQFF
TGTGCCAGCAGCTTGGGCGGGCAGGGAACCTACAATGAGCAGTTCTTC
>TRBJ2-1|TRBV14|NA|NA
CASSQEQLEPYNEQFF
TGTGCCAGCAGCCAAGAGCAGTTGGAGCCCTACAATGAGCAGTTCTTC
>TRBJ1-1|TRBV9|TRBD1|few
CASSTSGGPTEAFF
TGTGCCAGCAGCACCTCAGGGGGCCCCACTGAAGCTTTCTTT
>TRBJ2-1|TRBV20-1|TRBD2|few
CSASSDLAGGRYEQFF
TGCAGTGCTTCCTCTGACCTAGCGGGGGGGCGGTATGAGCAGTTCTTC
>TRBJ2-7|TRBV20-1|NA|few
CSARDPNAYEQYF
TGCAGTGCTAGAGACCCTAACGCCTACGAGCAGTACTTC
>TRBJ2-7|TRBV6-1|NA|NA
CASDTVRESHEQYF
TGTGCCAGCGATACCGTCCGGGAGAGTCACGAGCAGTACTTC
>TRBJ1-2|TRBV14|NA|few
CASSQDRRFGYTF
TGTGCCAGCAGCCAAGATAGGAGGTTTGGCTACACCTTC
>TRBJ2-1|TRBV7-6|NA|few
CASTPGPNNEQFF
TGTGCCAGCACTCCCGGTCCGAACAATGAGCAGTTCTTC
>TRBJ1-1|TRBV5-1|NA|NA
CASSLAILNTEAFF
TGCGCCAGCAGCTTGGCCATCTTGAACACTGAAGCTTTCTTT
>TRBJ2-5|TRBV5-5|NA|NA
CASSLLPQETQYF
TGTGCCAGCAGCCTTCTACCGCAAGAGACCCAGTACTTC
>TRBJ2-5|TRBV2|NA|few
CASSDPPLEAETQYF
TGTGCCAGCAGTGATCCCCCACTAGAGGCAGAGACCCAGTACTTC
>TRBJ2-1|TRBV5-5|NA|many
CASGSRSYNEQFF
TGTGCCAGCGGATCACGCTCCTACAATGAGCAGTTCTTC
>TRBJ1-1|TRBV9|NA|NA
CASSETGWAEAFF
TGTGCCAGCAGCGAAACAGGGTGGGCTGAAGCTTTCTTT
>TRBJ2-2|TRBV5-1|NA|many
CASSPTTPTDTGELFF
TGCGCCAGCAGCCCAACGACTCCCACTGATACCGGGGAGCTGTTTTTT
>TRBJ2-1|TRBV10-3|TRBD2|NA
CAILAVNNEQFF
TGTGCCATCCTAGCGGTAAACAATGAGCAGTTCTTC
>TRBJ2-7|TRBV7-9|NA|few
CASSPRESSYEQYF
TGTGCCAGCAGCCCCCGGGAGTCCTCCTACGAGCAGTACTTC
>TRBJ1-1|TRBV18|NA|few
CASSPGQMDTEAFF
TGTGCCAGCTCACCCGGGCAGATGGACACTGAAGCTTTCTTT
>TRBJ1-2|TRBV9|TRBD1|few
CASSGTGAIYGYTF
TGTGCCAGCAGCGGAACAGGGGCTATCTATGGCTACACCTTC
>TRBJ1-2|TRBV7-8|NA|few
CASSLRGNGYTF
TGTGCCAGCAGCTTACGAGGGAATGGCTACACCTTC
>TRBJ1-1|TRBV5-1|NA|many
CASSLTVAGQPSLNTEAFF
TGCGCCAGCAGCTTAACGGTCGCTGGACAACCATCTCTGAACACTGAAGCTTTCTTT
>TRBJ1-1|TRBV6-5|TRBD1|few
CASRYSGTGNTEAFF
TGTGCCAGCAGGTACTCCGGGACAGGGAACACTGAAGCTTTCTTT
>TRBJ2-3|TRBV5-1|NA|NA
CASSLADPFRDTQYF
TGCGCCAGCAGCTTGGCAGACCCTTTCAGGGATACGCAGTATTTT
>TRBJ2-7|TRBV9|TRBD2|NA
CASSVSAGGFYEQYF
TGTGCCAGCAGCGTATCAGCGGGGGGATTCTACGAGCAGTACTTC
>TRBJ2-1|TRBV6-2/TRBV6-3|NA|few
CASSLGFSYNEQFF
TGTGCCAGCAGTTTAGGCTTCTCCTACAATGAGCAGTTCTTC
>TRBJ2-7|TRBV27|TRBD2|few
CASSLTAGEFYEQYF
TGTGCCAGCAGTTTAACGGCGGGAGAGTTCTACGAGCAGTACTTC
>TRBJ2-1|TRBV7-8|TRBD1|few
CASSPRTGIRHEQFF
TGTGCCAGCAGCCCCAGGACAGGGATTCGGCATGAGCAGTTCTTC
>TRBJ2-1|TRBV11-2|TRBD2|many
CASSFLAAYNEQFF
TGTGCCAGCAGCTTCCTAGCGGCGTACAATGAGCAGTTCTTC
>TRBJ2-3|TRBV6-1|NA|many
CASRGAGSTDTQYF
TGTGCCAGCCGCGGGGCGGGAAGCACAGATACGCAGTATTTT
>TRBJ2-7|TRBV6-1|NA|few
CASVFGAAEQYF
TGTGCCTCCGTGTTCGGGGCCGCCGAGCAGTACTTC
>TRBJ2-7|TRBV5-1|TRBD2|many
CASSWGAGGPAEQYF
TGCGCCAGCAGCTGGGGAGCGGGAGGGCCGGCCGAGCAGTACTTC
>TRBJ2-3|TRBV5-1|NA|NA
CASSTAGADTQYF
TGCGCCAGCAGCACAGCCGGGGCCGATACGCAGTATTTT
>TRBJ1-1|TRBV5-1|NA|NA
CASSLWGGGDTEAFF
TGCGCCAGCAGCTTGTGGGGCGGAGGGGACACTGAAGCTTTCTTT
>TRBJ2-2|TRBV29-1|TRBD2|few
CSVTGTSGSTGELFF
TGCAGCGTTACCGGGACTAGCGGGAGTACCGGGGAGCTGTTTTTT
>TRBJ2-1|TRBV29-1|NA|many
CSLGRDQDEQFF
TGCAGCCTCGGTAGGGACCAGGATGAGCAGTTCTTC
>TRBJ2-7|TRBV6-1|NA|many
CASTTDGGSSYEQYF
TGTGCCAGCACTACGGACGGGGGAAGCTCCTACGAGCAGTACTTC
>TRBJ2-1|TRBV14|NA|many
CASSPRGARGVNEQFF
TGTGCCAGCAGCCCCAGGGGGGCCAGGGGAGTCAATGAGCAGTTCTTC
>TRBJ2-2|TRBV24-1|NA|many
CATSGRSTGELFF
TGTGCCACCAGTGGTCGGAGCACCGGGGAGCTGTTTTTT
>TRBJ2-7|TRBV3-1|NA|few
CASSQGNSPVQRSYEQYF
TGTGCCAGCAGCCAAGGAAATTCCCCTGTTCAGCGATCCTACGAGCAGTACTTC
>TRBJ1-3|TRBV13|NA|few
CASSLGYQDGNTIYF
TGTGCCAGCAGCTTGGGGTATCAGGATGGAAACACCATATATTTT